Below, 28 T cell receptor beta chains from the same sample are listed, as sequenced in a study of cytomegalovirus exposure and HLA in healthy donors. It was with 60 Vbeta and 13 Jbeta primers that the PCR ran. The table came from immunoSEQ multiplex PCR; TCRdb's copy has only in-frame clones and leaves some out. The sample has 150,000 to 170,000 clones, approximately 80% seen once. The sample consisted of PBMCs. The receptors were gathered from a young man in good health and CMV-seropositive.

This chain links TRBV11-3 with TRBJ2-3, with 10 nucleotides matching TRBD2. The CDR3 runs 16 residues. The ends lost 4 bases at V and 5 bases at J; junction bases unmatched: 9. The germline V gene encodes CDR1 SGHNT and CDR2 YENEEA. The CDR3 sequence is CASSSFGLAAGDTQYF. As DNA, the CDR3 is TGTGCCAGCAGCTCCTTCGGACTAGCGGCAGGAGATACGCAGTATTTT. Supplemented by reference TRBV11-3 and TRBJ2-3, the full variable domain reads EAGVVQSPRYKIIEKKQPVAFWCNPISGHNTLYWYLQNLGQGPELLIRYENEEAVDDSQLPKDRFSAERLKGVDSTLKIQPAELGDSAVYLCASSSFGLAAGDTQYFGPGTRLTVL.

This clone was found a few times. The V and J genes are TRBV2 and TRBJ1-1; D not resolved. The CDR3 consists of 13 residues. V was pared by 4 bases and J by 0 bases, with 6 bases between. Germline V gives CDR1 SNHLY, CDR2 FYNNEI. The CDR3 is CASSAGLNTEAFF. The CDR3 coding sequence is TGTGCCAGCAGTGCAGGCCTGAACACTGAAGCTTTCTTT.

V usage is TRBV27 and J usage is TRBJ2-1, with a weak D call TRBD2 (7 bases). The V end lost 1 base, the J end lost 8 bases, and 18 bases lay between the germline ends. This CDR3 is built from 16 residues. The germline V gene has CDR1 MNHEY and CDR2 SMNVEV (reference sequence). CDR3 sequence: CASSLLGGGPSDEQFF. Written as DNA, the CDR3 is TGTGCCAGCAGTTTATTAGGGGGAGGGCCCTCGGATGAGCAGTTCTTC.

This chain connects TRBV10-3 to TRBJ1-2, with 8 nucleotides matching TRBD1. The junction had 6 bases not matched to a gene; V was cut back by 10 bases and J by 2 bases. CDR1 is ENHRY, CDR2 SYGVKD, per germline. The CDR3 runs to 13 residues. The CDR3: CATRTGQNYGYTF. In nucleotides, the CDR3 is TGTGCCACCCGGACAGGGCAGAACTATGGCTACACCTTC.

The chain has TRBV4-2 and TRBJ2-5, with TRBD2 identical over 9 bases. Per the germline V gene, CDR1 is LGHNA and CDR2 is YNFKEQ. The CDR3 is 16 residues long. V lost 2 bases to trimming and J lost 3 bases; unmatched junction nucleotides: 7. This chain's CDR3 is CASSQIFGTSKETQYF. CDR3 DNA sequence: TGTGCCAGCAGCCAAATATTTGGGACTAGCAAAGAGACCCAGTACTTC.

The chain carries TRBV28 and TRBJ2-7; 10 bases match TRBD2. Unmatched junction bases numbered 11, after V lost 3 bases and J lost 9 bases. This CDR3 contains 15 residues. From germline, CDR1 is MDHEN and CDR2 SYDVKM. CDR3: CASSFVSGRVVGQYF. The CDR3 DNA sequence: TGTGCCAGCAGTTTCGTCAGCGGGAGGGTCGTCGGGCAGTACTTC.

The V call is TRBV6-5, the J call TRBJ2-1, with 11 nucleotides matching TRBD2. V gave up 2 bases and J gave up 12 bases; unmatched junction bases: 9. Germline V gene lookup returns CDR1 MNHEY and CDR2 SVGAGI. This CDR3 has 15 residues. The CDR3 bases are TGTGCCAGCAGTTACGCACTAGCGGGAGTTTTAGTGCAGTTCTTC. This codes for CASSYALAGVLVQFF.

This clone was detected a few times. This rearrangement joins TRBV5-1 to TRBJ2-1; possible D gene TRBD2, 5 bases. Germline lookup yields CDR1 SGHRS and CDR2 YFSETQ. V was clipped by 2 bases and J by 4 bases, with 10 bases between them. CDR3 length: 14 amino acids. DNA for the CDR3: TGCGCCAGCAGCTTCGTCGGGAATTACAATGAGCAGTTCTTC. Its protein product is CASSFVGNYNEQFF.

The rearrangement uses TRBV6-1 and TRBJ1-5; D not certain. CDR1 and CDR2 (germline): MNHNS, SASEGT. Trimming removed 4 bases from V and 7 bases from J, with 14 bases in between. The CDR3 runs 14 residues. CDR3 nucleotides: TGTGCCAGCAGTGCATCGGGGTTTTACCAGCCCCAGCATTTT. Its protein product is CASSASGFYQPQHF.

The genes are TRBV6-6 and TRBJ1-1, with D maybe TRBD1 (5 bases). The length of the CDR3 is 15 residues. Trimming took 5 bases from V and 1 from J, leaving 14 bases between them. Germline V gene data show CDR1 as MNHNY and CDR2 as SVGAGI (reference sequence). For the CDR3, the DNA is TGTGCCAGCAGTCCTACTGGGGGGAGGAACACTGAAGCTTTCTTT. Amino acid sequence: CASSPTGGRNTEAFF.

V and J are TRBV4-2 and TRBJ2-1; 10 bases fit TRBD2. J lost 3 bases, V lost 0 bases, and 8 bases had no gene match. CDR3 length equals 18 residues. From germline, CDR1 is LGHNA and CDR2 YNFKEQ. This chain's CDR3 is CASSQEVPSGSYYNEQFF. The DNA of the CDR3 is TGTGCCAGCAGCCAAGAAGTCCCTAGCGGGAGCTACTACAATGAGCAGTTCTTC.

The V gene is TRBV27, the J gene TRBJ1-1; D gene unclear. Per the germline V gene, CDR1 is MNHEY and CDR2 is SMNVEV (reference sequence). V was trimmed by 3 bases and J by 3 bases, leaving 8 bases between them. This CDR3 has 13 residues. Here the CDR3 reads CASSFAADTEAFF. CDR3 nucleotides: TGTGCCAGCAGTTTCGCGGCAGACACTGAAGCTTTCTTT.

The chain is built from TRBV5-1 and TRBJ2-7, with 13 bases matching TRBD2. CDR1 and CDR2 (germline): SGHRS, YFSETQ. After removal of 4 bases from V and 4 bases from J, the junction contained 17 bases not matched to a gene. CDR3 length: 19 residues. CDR3 sequence reads: CASSDRLAGGPSLGYEQYF. The CDR3 DNA follows: TGCGCCAGCAGCGACCGACTAGCGGGAGGCCCCTCCCTGGGGTACGAGCAGTACTTC.

CDR3 loop: CASSLIASSYEQYF. The CDR3 DNA follows: TGTGCCAGCAGCTTGATCGCCAGCTCCTACGAGCAGTACTTC. The chain has TRBV7-9 and TRBJ2-7; D ambiguous. Trimming took off 3 bases at V and 0 bases at J, with 9 bases between the two ends. Germline CDR1 is SEHNR and CDR2 is FQNEAQ (reference sequence). CDR3 length: 14 amino acids.

The rearrangement joins TRBV6-6 to TRBJ2-7; D ambiguous. The V end was cut by 2 bases, the J end by 3 bases, with 14 bases between. This CDR3 is built from 15 residues. Germline V gene sequence: CDR1 MNHNY, CDR2 SVGAGI (reference sequence). The CDR3 loop reads CASSYAGANSYEQYF. For the CDR3, the DNA is TGTGCCAGCAGTTACGCCGGAGCTAATAGCTACGAGCAGTACTTC.

This chain links TRBV28 with TRBJ1-5; D gene uncertain. CDR1 and CDR2 from the germline V gene are MDHEN and SYDVKM. The CDR3 is 16 residues long. The V end was cut by 1 base, the J end by 1 base, with 11 bases between. CDR3 residues: CASSLYRGVSNQPQHF. The CDR3 DNA sequence: TGTGCCAGCAGTTTATACCGGGGAGTCAGCAATCAGCCCCAGCATTTT.

The rearrangement links TRBV7-8 to TRBJ2-7; TRBD2 agrees at 9 bases. Germline V gene lookup returns CDR1 SGHVS and CDR2 FQNEAQ. V lost 1 base, J lost 8 bases, and 9 bases stayed unmatched. The CDR3 is 15 residues long. CDR3 in DNA: TGTGCCAGCAGCTTAGGGCTAGCGGGGCCCATCCAGCAGTACTTC. Amino acid sequence: CASSLGLAGPIQQYF. The full variable domain, rest sourced from reference TRBV7-8 and TRBJ2-7, is GAGVSQSPRYKVAKRGQDVALRCDPISGHVSLFWYQQALGQGPEFLTYFQNEAQLDKSGLPSDRFFAERPEGSVSTLKIQRTQQEDSAVYLCASSLGLAGPIQQYFGPGTRLTVT.

The CDR3 nucleotides read TGTGCCAGCAATACCGGGAGGGCTGAAGATACGCAGTATTTT. Its protein is CASNTGRAEDTQYF. The V and J genes are TRBV2 and TRBJ2-3, with TRBD2 identical over 8 bases. This CDR3 comprises 14 residues. Per the germline V gene, CDR1 is SNHLY and CDR2 is FYNNEI. Germline trimming cut 7 bases from V and 5 bases from J; bases unmatched to any gene: 8.

The gene calls are TRBV2 and TRBJ2-1; a possible D gene is TRBD2 (6 bases). V lost 2 bases, J lost 4 bases, and 9 bases lay in between. The CDR3 loop spans 14 amino acids. Per the germline V gene, CDR1 is SNHLY and CDR2 is FYNNEI. CDR3 in amino acids: CASSEPGSYNEQFF. The CDR3 DNA is TGTGCCAGCAGTGAACCCGGGAGTTACAATGAGCAGTTCTTC.

The chain recombines TRBV25-1 with TRBJ1-4; no clear D. This CDR3 is built from 11 residues. V gave up 6 bases and J gave up 5 bases, with 4 bases separating them. Germline V gene sequence: CDR1 MGHDK, CDR2 SYGVNS. This CDR3 is CASSTNEKLFF. DNA for the CDR3: TGTGCCAGCAGCACAAATGAAAAACTGTTTTTT.

This rearrangement joins TRBV6-5 to TRBJ2-1, with a tentative D call TRBD2 (5 bases). V lost 7 bases to trimming and J lost 4 bases, with 11 bases between them. The CDR3 has 13 amino acids. Germline values: CDR1 MNHEY, CDR2 SVGAGI. CDR3 nucleotide sequence: TGTGCCAGCACCGAGGGAGTGTACAATGAGCAGTTCTTC. This codes for CASTEGVYNEQFF.

The chain recombines TRBV4-2 with TRBJ1-5; no firm D call. The CDR3 has 13 amino acids. Germline CDR1 reads LGHNA; CDR2 reads YNFKEQ. Trimming shortened V by 0 bases and J by 10 bases, and 10 bases separated the two germline ends. The CDR3 DNA reads TGTGCCAGCAGCCAAGATCGAGGCCGCCCCCAGCATTTT. Its translation: CASSQDRGRPQHF.

V usage is TRBV6-5 and J usage is TRBJ2-2; possibly TRBD1 for D (6 bases). Trimming took 6 bases from V and 3 from J, leaving 11 bases between them. This CDR3 spans 14 amino acids. Germline V gene data show CDR1 as MNHEY and CDR2 as SVGAGI. The CDR3 DNA reads TGTGCCAGCAGGGGACACAGAGACACCGGGGAGCTGTTTTTT. This gives the protein CASRGHRDTGELFF.

The table lists this clone with a few counts. The CDR3, as DNA: TGTGCCAGCAGGGGACAGGAGAACACTGAAGCTTTCTTT. Amino acids: CASRGQENTEAFF. This sequence joins TRBV6-6 and TRBJ1-1; 8 nucleotides line up with TRBD1. V dropped 6 bases and J dropped 1; count of bases not matched to a gene: 1. The CDR3 consists of 13 residues. From germline, CDR1 is MNHNY and CDR2 SVGAGI (reference sequence).

The gene calls are TRBV6-6 and TRBJ2-6, with TRBD1 identical over 9 bases. V was clipped by 7 bases and J by 1 base; unmatched bases: 5. CDR1 is MNHNY and CDR2 is SVGAGI in the germline V gene (reference sequence). This CDR3 is built from 16 residues. The CDR3 sequence: CASKGTGWSGANVLTF. Written as DNA, the CDR3 is TGTGCCAGCAAAGGGACAGGGTGGTCTGGGGCCAACGTCCTGACTTTC.

The rearrangement uses TRBV27 and TRBJ2-7, with D possibly being TRBD2 (5 bases). V was trimmed by 2 bases and J by 3 bases, leaving 11 bases between them. The length of the CDR3 is 14 residues. From germline, CDR1 is MNHEY and CDR2 SMNVEV (reference sequence). DNA of the CDR3: TGTGCCAGCAGTTTAAGTGGGAGTGACTACGAGCAGTACTTC. Translated: CASSLSGSDYEQYF.

This clone was detected only once. The chain links TRBV6-5 to TRBJ1-2; unclear D gene. This CDR3 has 14 residues. V lost 5 bases and J lost 3, with 13 bases in between. From germline, CDR1 is MNHEY and CDR2 SVGAGI. This CDR3 reads CASSPRGGYYGYTF. The CDR3 DNA reads TGTGCCAGCAGTCCTCGGGGAGGCTACTATGGCTACACCTTC.

This rearrangement joins TRBV27 to TRBJ2-7, with 13 bases matching TRBD2. The CDR3 has 16 amino acids. Per germline, CDR1 MNHEY and CDR2 SMNVEV (reference sequence). The ends lost 5 bases at V and 2 bases at J; junction bases unmatched: 6. CDR3 sequence: CASSRTSGRATYEQYF. The DNA for the CDR3 is TGTGCCAGCAGTAGGACTAGCGGGAGAGCGACCTACGAGCAGTACTTC.